The rows below give T cell receptor beta chains drawn from one sample of a study of early T cells in non-severe SARS-CoV-2 infection. TCRdb re-called the 5' RACE reads through MiXCR, storing one row per CDR3 protein. The sample has tens of thousands of distinct CDR3 sequences; over 9.5% are singletons. The specimen sequenced was whole blood. The source of these receptors is an adult who was a healthcare worker with PCR-confirmed SARS-CoV-2 infection or an uninfected control (not recorded which). Both conserved end residues are part of each CDR3. The order of the fields is D gene, J gene, V gene, clone size, CDR3 length, CDR3 protein, CDR3 DNA. A D gene is named only where the DNA matches it firmly. Not all rows give a size; the values are once, few, many and, for expanded clones, a class.

D gene: -
J gene: TRBJ1-1
V gene: TRBV4-1
clone size: -
CDR3 length: 16
CDR3 protein: CASSFTRPGGTAEAFF
CDR3 DNA: TGCGCCAGCAGCTTTACCCGCCCCGGCGGCACGGCTGAAGCTTTCTTT

D gene: -
J gene: TRBJ2-3
V gene: TRBV25-1
clone size: few
CDR3 length: 12
CDR3 protein: CASSHNTDTQYF
CDR3 DNA: TGTGCCAGCAGTCACAACACAGATACGCAGTATTTT

D gene: TRBD1
J gene: TRBJ2-2
V gene: TRBV7-7
clone size: many
CDR3 length: 14
CDR3 protein: CASRAGGNTGELFF
CDR3 DNA: TGTGCTAGCAGGGCAGGGGGAAACACCGGGGAGCTGTTTTTT

D gene: TRBD2
J gene: TRBJ2-3
V gene: TRBV4-1
clone size: many
CDR3 length: 16
CDR3 protein: CASSLGGGAGEHTQYF
CDR3 DNA: TGCGCCAGCAGCTTAGGAGGCGGGGCGGGGGAGCATACGCAGTATTTT

D gene: -
J gene: TRBJ2-2
V gene: TRBV5-1
clone size: -
CDR3 length: 13
CDR3 protein: CASNRGPTGELFF
CDR3 DNA: TGCGCCAGCAACCGGGGGCCGACCGGGGAGCTGTTTTTT

D gene: -
J gene: TRBJ2-2
V gene: TRBV5-1
clone size: -
CDR3 length: 13
CDR3 protein: CASSLGETGELFF
CDR3 DNA: TGCGCCAGCAGCTTAGGAGAAACCGGGGAGCTGTTTTTT

D gene: -
J gene: TRBJ2-1
V gene: TRBV5-1
clone size: few
CDR3 length: 13
CDR3 protein: CASSLAILDEQFF
CDR3 DNA: TGCGCCAGCAGCTTGGCGATCCTAGATGAGCAGTTCTTC

D gene: TRBD1
J gene: TRBJ1-1
V gene: TRBV4-1
clone size: -
CDR3 length: 15
CDR3 protein: CASSHPTGRHTEAFF
CDR3 DNA: TGCGCCAGCAGCCACCCGACAGGGCGACACACTGAAGCTTTCTTT

D gene: TRBD1
J gene: TRBJ2-3
V gene: TRBV9
clone size: few
CDR3 length: 16
CDR3 protein: CASSVAWTGGLDTQYF
CDR3 DNA: TGTGCCAGCAGCGTAGCGTGGACAGGGGGGTTGGATACGCAGTATTTT

D gene: -
J gene: TRBJ2-5
V gene: TRBV5-1
clone size: many
CDR3 length: 13
CDR3 protein: CASSPGLQETQYF
CDR3 DNA: TGCGCCAGCTCTCCAGGGCTTCAAGAGACCCAGTACTTC